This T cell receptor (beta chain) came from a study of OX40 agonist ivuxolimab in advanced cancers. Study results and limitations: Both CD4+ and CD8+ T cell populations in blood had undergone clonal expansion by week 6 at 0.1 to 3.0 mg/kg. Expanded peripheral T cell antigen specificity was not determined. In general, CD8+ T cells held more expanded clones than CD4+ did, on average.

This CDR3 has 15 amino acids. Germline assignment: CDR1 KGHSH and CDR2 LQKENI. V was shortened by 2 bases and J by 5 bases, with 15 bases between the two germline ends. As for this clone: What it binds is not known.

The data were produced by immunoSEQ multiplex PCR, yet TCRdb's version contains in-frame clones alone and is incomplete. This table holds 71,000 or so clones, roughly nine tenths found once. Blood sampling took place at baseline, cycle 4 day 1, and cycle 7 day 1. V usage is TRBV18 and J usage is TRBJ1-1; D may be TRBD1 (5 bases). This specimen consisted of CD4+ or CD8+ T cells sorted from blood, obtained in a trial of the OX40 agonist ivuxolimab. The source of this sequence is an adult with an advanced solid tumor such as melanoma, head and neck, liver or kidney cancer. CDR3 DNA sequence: TGTGCCAGCTCACCAGATTCGGGGGTTAGAACTGAAGCTTTCTTT. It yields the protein CASSPDSGVRTEAFF. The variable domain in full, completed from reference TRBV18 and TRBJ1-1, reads NAGVMQNPRHLVRRRGQEARLRCSPMKGHSHVYWYRQLPEEGLKFMVYLQKENIIDESGMPKERFSAEFPKEGPSILRIQQVVRGDSAAYFCASSPDSGVRTEAFFGQGTRLTVV.